This T cell receptor beta chain came from a study of T cell responses to AZD1222 COVID-19 vaccine. Notes on the study in general: A mostly white British donor set with more females was recruited, and clonal diversity was possibly underestimated.

Sequenced by immunoSEQ multiplex PCR; TCRdb stores in-frame clones only, minus some. Of some 87,000 clones listed, around 91% were seen once; the top ten hold approximately 5.2%. The germline V gene encodes CDR1 LNHDA and CDR2 SQIVND (reference sequence). This CDR3 has 16 amino acids. Trimming cost V 5 bases and J 1 base; bases outside gene matches: 3. Concerning this clone: Its antigen remains unidentified.

Material: peripheral blood, obtained on day 0 of MenACWY control vaccination. The chain uses TRBV19 and TRBJ2-1; 12 bases map to TRBD2. The origin of this receptor is an adult in good health. The CDR3 region is CASSSSGRGSYNEQFF. CDR3 DNA sequence: TGTGCCAGTAGTTCTAGCGGGAGGGGATCCTACAATGAGCAGTTCTTC.